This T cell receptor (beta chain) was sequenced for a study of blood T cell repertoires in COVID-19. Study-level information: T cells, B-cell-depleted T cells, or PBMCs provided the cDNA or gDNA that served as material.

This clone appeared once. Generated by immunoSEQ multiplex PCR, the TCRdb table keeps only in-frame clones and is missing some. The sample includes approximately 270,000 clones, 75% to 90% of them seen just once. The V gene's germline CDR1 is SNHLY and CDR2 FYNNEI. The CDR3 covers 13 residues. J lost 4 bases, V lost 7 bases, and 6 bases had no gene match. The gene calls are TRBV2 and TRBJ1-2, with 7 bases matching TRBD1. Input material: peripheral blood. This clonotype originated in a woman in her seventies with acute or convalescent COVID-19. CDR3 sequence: CASTRGLVYGYTF. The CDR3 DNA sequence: TGTGCCAGCACTAGGGGGCTAGTCTATGGCTACACCTTC. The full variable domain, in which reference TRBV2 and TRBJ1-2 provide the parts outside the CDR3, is EPEVTQTPSHQVTQMGQEVILRCVPISNHLYFYWYRQILGQKVEFLVSFYNNEISEKSEIFDDQFSVERPDGSNFTLKIRSTKLEDSAMYFCASTRGLVYGYTFGSGTRLTVV.